One and the same sample provided the 17 T cell receptor beta chains below, sequenced in a study of OX40 agonist ivuxolimab in advanced cancers. Repertoires were generated with immunoSEQ multiplex PCR, while TCRdb's copy carries only in-frame clones and drops some. The repertoire has around 90,000 clones, roughly 92% of them found once; the top ten carry about 1.1%. This material consisted of CD4+ or CD8+ T cells sorted from blood, taken in a trial of the OX40 agonist ivuxolimab. These receptor sequences come from an adult with an advanced solid tumor such as melanoma, head and neck, liver or kidney cancer.

V gene TRBV27 combines with J gene TRBJ2-3; TRBD2 aligns across 8 bases. The germline gives CDR1 MNHEY, CDR2 SMNVEV (reference sequence). J gave up 4 bases and V 6 bases, and 6 bases lay outside the gene matches. The CDR3 is 14 amino acids. DNA for the CDR3: TGTGCCAGCAGGCGGGAGGAGGTCCCAGATACGCAGTATTTT. It codes for CASRREEVPDTQYF.

The chain is built from TRBV5-5 and TRBJ2-4; 12 nucleotides agree with TRBD1. The CDR3 covers 16 residues. Per germline, CDR1 SGHKS and CDR2 YYEKEE (reference sequence). V gave up 0 bases and J gave up 8 bases; unmatched junction bases: 6. The CDR3 bases are TGTGCCAGCAGCTTGGCCTGGGACAGGGGGCTGGACATTCAGTACTTC. Protein sequence: CASSLAWDRGLDIQYF.

The V gene is TRBV6-6, the J gene TRBJ2-1; the D is unclear. Germline loops: CDR1 MNHNY, CDR2 SVGAGI (reference sequence). The CDR3 loop spans 12 amino acids. V was cut by 6 bases and J by 6 bases, with 9 bases left in between. CDR3 residues: CASSQDFNEQFF. The CDR3 DNA follows: TGTGCCAGCAGCCAAGACTTCAATGAGCAGTTCTTC.

This sequence joins TRBV12-5 and TRBJ1-3, with unresolved D. The ends were cut back, 2 bases at V and 3 bases at J, with 23 bases in the middle. CDR3 length equals 19 residues. CDR1 LGHNT and CDR2 FRNRAP come from the germline V gene. The CDR3 sequence is CASGLPILTGKKNGNTIYF. In DNA form, the CDR3 reads TGTGCTAGTGGTTTGCCCATACTGACGGGGAAAAAAAATGGAAACACCATATATTTT.

This clone was seen more than once but under ten times. V is TRBV10-1 and J is TRBJ2-5, with D perhaps matching TRBD2 (6 bases). The CDR3 extends over 14 amino acids. V lost 3 bases to trimming and J lost 4 bases, with 12 bases between them. Germline CDR1 is WNHNN and CDR2 is SYGVQD (reference sequence). DNA for the CDR3: TGCGCCAGCAGTGATAATGGGACTCCAGAGACCCAGTACTTC. Its translation: CASSDNGTPETQYF.

The chain employs TRBV5-5 and TRBJ2-7; 7 bases are shared with TRBD2. V lost 3 bases, J lost 1 base, and 10 bases stayed unmatched. Germline loops: CDR1 SGHKS, CDR2 YYEKEE (reference sequence). CDR3 length: 16 residues. The CDR3 DNA is TGTGCCAGCAGCTCCTCAATGTCGGGGGGATCCTACGAGCAGTACTTC. Its protein product is CASSSSMSGGSYEQYF.

In DNA form, the CDR3 reads TGTGCCAGCAGCTTAGATTGGGGGTATGGCTACACCTTC. It is translated as CASSLDWGYGYTF. The chain is built from TRBV11-3 and TRBJ1-2, with D possibly being TRBD1 (5 bases). Trimming took 0 bases from V and 5 from J, leaving 7 bases between them. Germline V gene lookup returns CDR1 SGHNT and CDR2 YENEEA. This CDR3 is built from 13 residues.

V and J are TRBV28 and TRBJ2-2; 10 bases agree with TRBD1. The CDR3 sequence is 15 residues long. The ends lost 3 bases at V and 5 bases at J; junction bases unmatched: 3. Per the germline V gene, CDR1 is MDHEN and CDR2 is SYDVKM. The DNA of the CDR3 is TGTGCCAGCAGTTTGTGGACAGGGGGGACCGGGGAGCTGTTTTTT. The encoded protein is CASSLWTGGTGELFF.

The chain carries TRBV9 and TRBJ2-3; D is possibly TRBD1 or TRBD2 (6 bases each). The CDR3 covers 17 residues. The ends were cut back, 3 bases at V and 0 bases at J, with 17 bases in the middle. Germline CDR1 reads SGDLS; CDR2 reads YYNGEE. CDR3 residues: CASSAGGGVISTDTQYF. CDR3 nucleotides: TGTGCCAGCAGCGCAGGAGGGGGAGTAATTAGCACAGATACGCAGTATTTT.

Remarks on this clone: One end of the junction is discordant with germline, which a read error may explain. The same CDR3 is also encoded by other DNA sequences in this sample. The V call is TRBV9, the J call TRBJ1-3; TRBD1 is a possible D gene (5 bases). The CDR3 loop spans 15 amino acids. CDR1 and CDR2 (germline): SGDLS, YYNGEE. CDR3 DNA: TGTGCCAGCAGCATTACAGGTTCCTCTGGAAATACCATATATTTT. Translated, it gives CASSITGSSGNTIYF.

J is TRBJ1-5 and V is TRBV6-1; D unresolved. This CDR3 contains 15 residues. Trimming shortened V by 1 base and J by 7 bases, and 14 bases separated the two germline ends. The germline gives CDR1 MNHNS, CDR2 SASEGT. DNA of the CDR3: TGTGCCAGCAGTGAAGACGGAGGGAGGGAACAGCCCCAGCATTTT. Residues: CASSEDGGREQPQHF.

This sequence joins TRBV19 and TRBJ1-2; 9 bases agree with TRBD1. J gave up 4 bases and V 9 bases, and 9 bases lay outside the gene matches. Germline CDR1 reads LNHDA; CDR2 reads SQIVND (reference sequence). There are 14 residues in the CDR3. The CDR3 DNA follows: TGTGCCAGCCGAGGGACAGGGAGCGGCTATGGCTACACCTTC. Its translation: CASRGTGSGYGYTF.

The rearrangement links TRBV6-5 to TRBJ1-1, with TRBD1 as a possible D gene (6 bases). CDR1 is MNHEY and CDR2 is SVGAGI in the germline V gene. V was shortened by 7 bases and J by 1 base, with 13 bases between the two germline ends. The CDR3 is 14 amino acids. CDR3 coding DNA: TGTGCCAGCAAAAGGGACACTTGGAACACTGAAGCTTTCTTT. Its translation is CASKRDTWNTEAFF.

The chain recombines TRBV28 with TRBJ1-2; no definite D call. Per germline, CDR1 MDHEN and CDR2 SYDVKM. The CDR3 is 15 residues long. V lost 5 bases to trimming and J lost 0 bases, with 13 bases between them. CDR3 protein: CASSPWAAANYGYTF. As DNA, the CDR3 is TGTGCCAGCAGTCCATGGGCAGCAGCTAACTATGGCTACACCTTC.

J is TRBJ1-2 and V is TRBV6-5; D may be TRBD1 (5 bases). Trimming cost V 7 bases and J 2 bases, with 11 bases left between them. CDR3 length: 13 residues. Germline CDR1 reads MNHEY; CDR2 reads SVGAGI. The CDR3 sequence is CASTGGPNYGYTF. Here the CDR3 DNA reads TGTGCCAGCACCGGGGGACCGAACTATGGCTACACCTTC.

V is TRBV7-3 and J is TRBJ1-2, with 9 nucleotides matching TRBD1. V shed 5 bases and J 4 bases; nucleotides not matched to a gene: 8. The CDR3 loop spans 15 amino acids. Germline CDR1 SGHTA, CDR2 FQGTGA. CDR3 sequence reads: CASSKTGGASYGYTF. Here the CDR3 DNA reads TGTGCCAGCAGCAAAACAGGGGGCGCGTCCTATGGCTACACCTTC.

The CDR3 sequence is CASSVAQGEYNEQFF. The CDR3 DNA reads TGCGCCAGCAGTGTCGCACAGGGGGAATACAATGAGCAGTTCTTC. The chain is built from TRBV10-1 and TRBJ2-1, with 8 bases that match TRBD1. The length of the CDR3 is 15 residues. Germline CDR1 and CDR2: WNHNN and SYGVQD (reference sequence). V trimming: 4 bases; J trimming: 4 bases; junction bases outside the gene matches: 6.